This T cell receptor beta chain was found in a study of graft-versus-host responses after intestinal transplantation. The study, taken as a whole, reports: Those patients showing graft-donor T cell macrochimerism displayed high graft-versus-host to host-versus-graft clonal ratios in allografts.

Only in-frame clones appear in the TCRdb table, and some are missing; sequencing was by immunoSEQ multiplex PCR. The sample has 90,000 to 95,000 clones, roughly 91% seen once. Comments on this clone: As yet, its antigen is unknown.

This CDR3 contains 16 residues. V lost 6 bases, J lost 2 bases, and 18 bases lay in between. Germline V gene sequence: CDR1 SGHDT, CDR2 YYEEEE. The TCR sequence derives from a human donor who received an intestinal transplant. The chain couples TRBV5-6 to TRBJ2-1; D perhaps matches TRBD1 (6 bases). The sequences come from unstimulated CD8+ T cells sorted from spleen or lymph node cells, collected before intestinal transplant. DNA for the CDR3: TGTGCCAGCACCCAGCTGACTGGGGGCCCCTACAATGAGCAGTTCTTC. It codes for CASTQLTGGPYNEQFF.